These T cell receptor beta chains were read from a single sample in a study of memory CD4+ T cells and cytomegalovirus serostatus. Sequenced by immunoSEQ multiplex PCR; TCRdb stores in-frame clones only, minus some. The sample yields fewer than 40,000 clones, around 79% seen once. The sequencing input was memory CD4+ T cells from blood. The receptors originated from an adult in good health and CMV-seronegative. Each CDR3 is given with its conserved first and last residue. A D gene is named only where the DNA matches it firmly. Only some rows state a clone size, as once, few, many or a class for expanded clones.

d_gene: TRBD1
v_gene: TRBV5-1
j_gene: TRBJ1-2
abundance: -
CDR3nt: TGCGCCAGCAGCTCAGGACAGGGACTTATCGGCTACACCTTC
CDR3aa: CASSSGQGLIGYTF

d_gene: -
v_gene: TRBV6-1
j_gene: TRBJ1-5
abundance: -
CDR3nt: TGTGCCAGCAGTGTTAGGGACAATCAGCCCCAGCATTTT
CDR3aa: CASSVRDNQPQHF

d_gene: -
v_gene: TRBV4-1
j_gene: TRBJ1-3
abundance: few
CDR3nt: TGCGCCAGCAGCCAAGTGACAGGCCACTCTGGAAACACCATATATTTT
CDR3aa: CASSQVTGHSGNTIYF

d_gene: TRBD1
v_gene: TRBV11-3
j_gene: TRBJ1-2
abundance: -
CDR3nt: TGTGCCAGCAGCTTAGCTCAGGGACAGGGCCATGGCTACACCTTC
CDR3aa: CASSLAQGQGHGYTF

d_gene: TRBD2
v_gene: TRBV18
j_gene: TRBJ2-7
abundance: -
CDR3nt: TGTGCCAGCTCAACCGGACTAGCGGGGGGGCCGGGAAGCTACGAGCAGTACTTC
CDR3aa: CASSTGLAGGPGSYEQYF

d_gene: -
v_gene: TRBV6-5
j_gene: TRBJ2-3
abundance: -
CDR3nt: TGTGCCAGCAGGCCGGAGGGCCACAAGGATACGCAGTATTTT
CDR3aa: CASRPEGHKDTQYF

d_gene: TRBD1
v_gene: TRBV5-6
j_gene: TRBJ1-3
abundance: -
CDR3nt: TGTGCCAGCAGCCGAGGACAGGGAGATCGTGGAAACACCATATATTTT
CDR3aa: CASSRGQGDRGNTIYF

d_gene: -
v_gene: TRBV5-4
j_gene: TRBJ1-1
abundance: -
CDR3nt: TGTGCCAGCAGCTTGGAGGGGAAGAACACTGAAGCTTTCTTT
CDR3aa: CASSLEGKNTEAFF

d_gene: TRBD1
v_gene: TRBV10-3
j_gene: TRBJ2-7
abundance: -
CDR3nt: TGTGCCATCAGCGACCGGGACAGGGTCTACGAGCAGTACTTC
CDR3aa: CAISDRDRVYEQYF

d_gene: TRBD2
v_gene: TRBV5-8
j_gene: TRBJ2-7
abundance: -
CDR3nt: TGTGCCAGCAGTTACGGACTAGCGGGGTGGGAGCAGTACTTC
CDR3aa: CASSYGLAGWEQYF

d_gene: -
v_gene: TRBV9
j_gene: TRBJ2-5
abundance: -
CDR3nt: TGTGCCAGCAGCGTAGGAGGGACTCCCGAAGAGACCCAGTACTTC
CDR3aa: CASSVGGTPEETQYF

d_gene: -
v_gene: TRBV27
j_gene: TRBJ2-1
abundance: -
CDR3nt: TGTGCCAGCAGTTTCAGAGTCTTAAGCTCCTACAATGAGCAGTTCTTC
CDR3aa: CASSFRVLSSYNEQFF

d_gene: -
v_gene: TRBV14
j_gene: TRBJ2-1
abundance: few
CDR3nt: TGTGCCAGCAGCCAGAACTTCAACAATGAGCAGTTCTTC
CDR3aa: CASSQNFNNEQFF

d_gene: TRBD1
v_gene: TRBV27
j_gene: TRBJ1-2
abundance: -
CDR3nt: TGTGCCAGCACCATGGGACAGGGCTATGGCTACACCTTC
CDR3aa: CASTMGQGYGYTF

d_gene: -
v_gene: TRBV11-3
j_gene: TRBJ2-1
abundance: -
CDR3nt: TGTGCCAGCAGCTCCCTGGGTGGGGTGGGGGCCTACAATGAGCAGTTCTTC
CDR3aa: CASSSLGGVGAYNEQFF

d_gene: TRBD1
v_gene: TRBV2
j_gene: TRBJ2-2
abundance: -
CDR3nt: TGTGCCAGCTGGCCGGGACAGACAAACACCGGGAAGCTGTTTTTT
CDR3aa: CASWPGQTNTGKLFF

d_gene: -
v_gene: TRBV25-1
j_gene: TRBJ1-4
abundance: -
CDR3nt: TGTGCCAGCAGTGCCCCTAGGGGGACTAATGAAAAACTGTTTTTT
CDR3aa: CASSAPRGTNEKLFF

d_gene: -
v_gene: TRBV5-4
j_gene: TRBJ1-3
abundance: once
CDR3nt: TGTGCCAGCAGTATCGACAGAGCCTCTGGAAACACCATATATTTT
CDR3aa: CASSIDRASGNTIYF

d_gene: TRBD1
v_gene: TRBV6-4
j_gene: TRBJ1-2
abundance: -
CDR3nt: TGTGCCAGCAGTGACCCCGGTCAGGGGGCCTATGGCTACACCTTC
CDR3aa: CASSDPGQGAYGYTF

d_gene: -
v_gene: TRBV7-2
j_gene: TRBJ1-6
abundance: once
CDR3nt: TGTGCCAGCAGCTGGTTGGGAGGGAATAATTCACCCCTCCACTTT
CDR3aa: CASSWLGGNNSPLHF

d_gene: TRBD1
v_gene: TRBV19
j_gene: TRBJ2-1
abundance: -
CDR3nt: TGTGCCAGTAGTATAATTGGACAGGGTACGGGGCAGTTCTTC
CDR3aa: CASSIIGQGTGQFF

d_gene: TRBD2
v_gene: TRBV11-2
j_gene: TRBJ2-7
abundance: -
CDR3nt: TGTGCCAGCAGTCCTAGACGGGGGGGTCTCTACGAGCAGTACTTC
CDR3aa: CASSPRRGGLYEQYF

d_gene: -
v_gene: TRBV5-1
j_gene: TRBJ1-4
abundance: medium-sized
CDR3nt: TGCGCCAGCAGCCCCCACTTCAGGGGTCAGAATGAAAAACTGTTTTTT
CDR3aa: CASSPHFRGQNEKLFF

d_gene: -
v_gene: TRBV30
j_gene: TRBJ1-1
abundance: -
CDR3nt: TGTGCCTGGAGTAGGTGGAGGAACACTGAAGCTTTCTTT
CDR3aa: CAWSRWRNTEAFF